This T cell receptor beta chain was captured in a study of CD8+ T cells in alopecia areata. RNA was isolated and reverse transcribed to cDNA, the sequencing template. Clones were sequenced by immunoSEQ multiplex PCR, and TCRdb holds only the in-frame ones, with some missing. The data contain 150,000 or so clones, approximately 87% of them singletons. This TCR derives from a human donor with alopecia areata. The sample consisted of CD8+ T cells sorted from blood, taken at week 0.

CDR3 nucleotide sequence: TGTGCCAGCAGCGGGGAGGCGGGACTCAAACCTTTCGAGCAGTACTTC. Translation gives CASSGEAGLKPFEQYF. This rearrangement joins TRBV11-2 to TRBJ2-7; tentatively, D is TRBD2 (6 bases). Germline V lookup: CDR1 SGHAT, CDR2 FQNNGV. This CDR3 is built from 16 residues. The V gene lost 5 bases and the J gene lost 6 bases, with 23 bases spanning the gap. Based on the CDR3 plus reference TRBV11-2 and TRBJ2-7, the full variable domain is EAGVAQSPRYKIIEKRQSVAFWCNPISGHATLYWYQQILGQGPKLLIQFQNNGVVDDSQLPKDRFSAERLKGVDSTLKIQPAKLEDSAVYLCASSGEAGLKPFEQYFGPGTRLTVT.